This T cell receptor beta chain came from a study of shared clonotypes between healthy human individuals (dated by TCRdb to 2018 to 2020). Regarding the study in general: The cohort comprised a couple of women and three men aged 18 to 49 years. To increase sequencing depth and limit assay-specific biases, TCR repertoire library preparation and sequencing were carried out by different laboratories using diverse techniques. Each donor's leukapheresis produced roughly between roughly 0.9 and 9 billion PBMCs. Blood TCR repertoires of several healthy adults were deeply sequenced to estimate repertoire size and the extent of clonotype sharing between individuals. For each donor, CD4 naive and CD4 memory were each run on three plates, CD8 naive on two plates, and CD8 memory on one plate. Overall study results and their limits: Sharing across four donors was observed for approximately 5% of naive CD4, over 3% of naive CD8, about 2.5% of memory CD4, and about 0.39% of memory CD8 clonotypes. Pairwise subsampling led to the expectation that sequencing depth would affect the degree of clonotype sharing among donors. Naive subsets generally had larger estimated clonotype richness than memory subsets did. The genetic and exposure-history diversity represented was limited by the small number of donors. Clonotypes shared by all four sorted-subset donors showed higher generation probabilities than non-shared clonotypes. Incomplete sequencing was indicated by rarefaction of sorted-subset datasets, despite the large sequencing depth. Sampling was limited to blood, and TCR repertoires in tissue likely differ from TCR repertoires in blood.

Using the deep immunoSEQ assay, TCR CDR3 regions were amplified from genomic DNA by multiplex PCR. Extracted genomic DNA from each cell subset was spread evenly across all wells of several immunoSEQ 96-well plates, with each plate serving as a replicate. For sorted subsets, approximately 190 ng of genomic DNA, equivalent to 25,000 to 35,000 T cell genomes, went into each replicate PCR. Purified libraries were measured with a Qubit 3.0 fluorometer, size-checked on a Bioanalyzer 2100, and measured again with the KAPA Library Quantification kit. A separate single-read 150-cycle Illumina NextSeq 550 flow cell was used to sequence each immunoSEQ 96-well plate. As for the authors' bioinformatics: The immunoSEQ output contained only junctional sequences without quality scores, so filtering could not match that applied to full-length reads. Sequences were annotated with PyIR, a Python wrapper for IgBLAST v1.9, and V/J genes and CDR3 were assigned using IMGT germline references. Any read was removed if the V/J assignment was weak (E-value above 1e-6), the CDR3 was missing, or the read contained stop codons, out-of-frame junctions, or ambiguous translated residues. V3J clonotypes were defined as sequences sharing the same inferred V gene, J gene, and CDR3 amino acid sequence. The percentage overlap between two repertoires was calculated by dividing the number of shared unique clonotypes by the size of the smaller repertoire. Richness of each repertoire was evaluated using RTK rarefaction, the Chao1 estimator, and Recon v2.1 estimates of unobserved clonotypes. Generation probabilities were computed with OLGA for all TCRbeta clonotypes obtained by the gDNA method from four donors. Imported from immuneACCESS, the table was reduced by TCRdb to in-frame sequences with V and J called. These copies leave out some clones; in studies compared against another copy, an unresolved V gene accounts for under half, and the cause of the remainder is not known. That table supplies the V and J calls and clone size; D and trimming were determined from the DNA. Here the sample has approximately 600,000 clones; approximately 95% occur a single time. 0.11% of the sample goes to the ten largest clones.

This clone was seen a single time. Its antigen is still unknown. No base-level quality is on record; no much larger clone is a single base apart. CD8 naive samples consisted of CD45RO-negative cells that were positively selected for CCR7, yielding a CD45RA+CCR7+ population without TemRA cells. Healthy HIV-negative adults with no recently reported acute infections or vaccinations were included as donors. All donors were Caucasian adults living in Nashville, Tennessee, USA. Blood was collected by leukapheresis, and PBMCs were isolated by Ficoll-Histopaque density gradient centrifugation and then cryopreserved in liquid nitrogen vapor phase. Analytical flow cytometry was used to check the purity and quantity of each magnetically sorted T cell population. Genomic DNA was isolated from each sorted fraction and quantified by UV absorbance on a Nanodrop 2000c. The germline V end is reduced by 2 bases and the J end by 5 bases; junction bases left unmatched: 2. Taken from cysteine to phenylalanine, the CDR3 has 14 residues. CDR3 DNA only is kept here, 42 bases in frame from base 1. Sequences GTSNPN (CDR1) and SVGIG (CDR2) are obtained from the germline V gene (reference sequence).

Specimen: naive CD8+ T cells sorted from blood. Per the publication, the cell subset or site label means: CD45RA+CCR7+. The TCR comes from a woman under 40 in good health. Recombination linked TRBV30 to TRBJ1-4; TRBD1 aligns with 10 central bases. The CDR3 protein sequence reads: CAWSWTGGNEKLFF. The DNA sequence is given as TGTGCCTGGAGTTGGACAGGGGGAAATGAAAAACTGTTTTTT. With the rest looked up from the reference TRBV30 and TRBJ1-4 genes rather than sequenced, the full variable domain is SQTIHQWPATLVQPVGSPLSLECTVEGTSNPNLYWYRQAAGRGLQLLFYSVGIGQISSEVPQNLSASRPQDRQFILSSKKLLLSDSGFYLCAWSWTGGNEKLFFGSGTQLSVL.